This is a list of T cell receptor beta chains from one sample in a study of beta chain features in type 1 diabetes. The method was immunoSEQ multiplex PCR; TCRdb's version includes in-frame clones alone and lacks a portion of them. This sample carries 350,000 to 400,000 clones, more than 12% of them seen once, and the ten largest clones take under 0.02%. Material for sequencing was naive CD4+ T cells from blood. The receptors shown here come from a woman aged 18-29 years in good health. The CDR3 runs from the conserved cysteine through the conserved F or W. Each record gives: J gene, D gene, clone size, V gene, CDR3 protein, CDR3 DNA. D genes are given only for firm matches. Some rows mark clone size as missing; the rest say once, few, many or name a class of expanded clone.

J gene: TRBJ2-7; D gene: TRBD2; clone size: NA; V gene: TRBV27; CDR3 protein: CASSLSGGLAVYEQYF; CDR3 DNA: TGTGCCAGCAGTTTATCAGGGGGACTAGCGGTATACGAGCAGTACTTC
J gene: TRBJ2-7; D gene: NA; clone size: few; V gene: TRBV2; CDR3 protein: CASTQGQHYEQYF; CDR3 DNA: TGTGCCAGCACCCAAGGACAACACTACGAGCAGTACTTC
J gene: TRBJ2-3; D gene: TRBD2; clone size: few; V gene: TRBV6-5; CDR3 protein: CASSYSSGTRGDTQYF; CDR3 DNA: TGTGCCAGCAGTTACTCGAGTGGGACTAGAGGAGATACGCAGTATTTT
J gene: TRBJ2-2; D gene: NA; clone size: NA; V gene: TRBV7-9; CDR3 protein: CASSLGSGTGELFF; CDR3 DNA: TGTGCCAGCAGCTTAGGTTCGGGCACCGGGGAGCTGTTTTTT
J gene: TRBJ2-3; D gene: NA; clone size: NA; V gene: TRBV9; CDR3 protein: CASSVMTDTQYF; CDR3 DNA: TGTGCCAGCAGCGTTATGACAGATACGCAGTATTTT
J gene: TRBJ2-1; D gene: TRBD2; clone size: few; V gene: TRBV30; CDR3 protein: CAWSPPTSGRRGEQFF; CDR3 DNA: TGTGCCTGGTCCCCCCCGACTAGCGGGAGGCGGGGTGAGCAGTTCTTC
J gene: TRBJ2-1; D gene: NA; clone size: NA; V gene: TRBV9; CDR3 protein: CASSVVSADNEQFF; CDR3 DNA: TGTGCCAGCAGCGTAGTCTCGGCGGACAATGAGCAGTTCTTC
J gene: TRBJ2-5; D gene: NA; clone size: NA; V gene: TRBV28; CDR3 protein: CASSPGRKTQYF; CDR3 DNA: TGTGCCAGCAGCCCGGGGAGAAAGACCCAGTACTTC
J gene: TRBJ2-1; D gene: TRBD1; clone size: NA; V gene: TRBV28; CDR3 protein: CASSPGTGTFYNEQFF; CDR3 DNA: TGTGCCAGCAGTCCCGGGACAGGGACCTTTTACAATGAGCAGTTCTTC
J gene: TRBJ1-2; D gene: TRBD1; clone size: few; V gene: TRBV28; CDR3 protein: CASSVGTGVTF; CDR3 DNA: TGTGCCAGCAGTGTTGGGACAGGGGTCACCTTC
J gene: TRBJ2-7; D gene: NA; clone size: few; V gene: TRBV23-1; CDR3 protein: CASSQSAGLNYEQYF; CDR3 DNA: TGCGCCAGCAGTCAATCAGCAGGGTTGAACTACGAGCAGTACTTC
J gene: TRBJ2-1; D gene: TRBD2; clone size: NA; V gene: TRBV4-3; CDR3 protein: CASSQGGGFGSYNEQFF; CDR3 DNA: TGCGCCAGCAGCCAGGGGGGGGGTTTCGGATCCTACAATGAGCAGTTCTTC
J gene: TRBJ2-5; D gene: NA; clone size: few; V gene: TRBV2; CDR3 protein: CASSEEEGVETQYF; CDR3 DNA: TGTGCCAGCAGTGAAGAAGAGGGCGTAGAGACCCAGTACTTC
J gene: TRBJ1-2; D gene: TRBD1; clone size: NA; V gene: TRBV7-9; CDR3 protein: CASSFPGDRGFNYGYTF; CDR3 DNA: TGTGCCAGCAGCTTCCCGGGGGACAGGGGGTTCAACTATGGCTACACCTTC
J gene: TRBJ1-2; D gene: NA; clone size: NA; V gene: TRBV9; CDR3 protein: CASSPRTAFYGYTF; CDR3 DNA: TGTGCCAGCAGCCCCAGGACAGCGTTTTATGGCTACACCTTC
J gene: TRBJ2-4; D gene: NA; clone size: NA; V gene: TRBV5-4; CDR3 protein: CASSLPGDKNIQYF; CDR3 DNA: TGTGCCAGCAGCCTACCGGGAGATAAAAACATTCAGTACTTC
J gene: TRBJ2-3; D gene: NA; clone size: NA; V gene: TRBV10-3; CDR3 protein: CAIRPGQSTDTQYF; CDR3 DNA: TGTGCCATCAGGCCGGGACAAAGCACAGATACGCAGTATTTT
J gene: TRBJ2-3; D gene: NA; clone size: few; V gene: TRBV28; CDR3 protein: CASSLSWAGWDTDTQYF; CDR3 DNA: TGTGCCAGCAGCCTCTCGTGGGCAGGGTGGGACACAGATACGCAGTATTTT
J gene: TRBJ1-5; D gene: TRBD1; clone size: NA; V gene: TRBV9; CDR3 protein: CASSVEGTANQPQHF; CDR3 DNA: TGTGCCAGCAGCGTAGAGGGGACAGCAAATCAGCCCCAGCATTTT
J gene: TRBJ1-5; D gene: NA; clone size: few; V gene: TRBV14; CDR3 protein: CASSQLSQPQHF; CDR3 DNA: TGTGCCAGCAGCCAGTTGAGTCAGCCCCAGCATTTT
J gene: TRBJ2-3; D gene: NA; clone size: NA; V gene: TRBV5-1; CDR3 protein: CASSLAGGTDTQYF; CDR3 DNA: TGCGCCAGCAGCTTGGCCGGAGGGACAGATACGCAGTATTTT
J gene: TRBJ2-5; D gene: TRBD1; clone size: few; V gene: TRBV14; CDR3 protein: CASSQGDSMGETQYF; CDR3 DNA: TGTGCCAGCAGCCAAGGGGACAGTATGGGAGAGACCCAGTACTTC
J gene: TRBJ2-7; D gene: TRBD1; clone size: NA; V gene: TRBV7-2; CDR3 protein: CASSLGQVLSYEQYF; CDR3 DNA: TGTGCCAGCAGCTTGGGACAGGTCTTGTCCTACGAGCAGTACTTC
J gene: TRBJ2-5; D gene: TRBD1; clone size: few; V gene: TRBV27; CDR3 protein: CASSFRQGWEETQYF; CDR3 DNA: TGTGCCAGCAGTTTCAGACAGGGCTGGGAAGAGACCCAGTACTTC
J gene: TRBJ1-5; D gene: NA; clone size: NA; V gene: TRBV30; CDR3 protein: CAWSGDKGSSQPQHF; CDR3 DNA: TGTGCCTGGAGTGGGGACAAGGGTTCGAGCCAGCCCCAGCATTTT
J gene: TRBJ2-7; D gene: TRBD2; clone size: few; V gene: TRBV28; CDR3 protein: CASTMGLASSYEQYF; CDR3 DNA: TGTGCCAGCACCATGGGACTAGCGAGCTCCTACGAGCAGTACTTC
J gene: TRBJ2-2; D gene: NA; clone size: NA; V gene: TRBV5-1; CDR3 protein: CASSWGDGDTGELFF; CDR3 DNA: TGCGCCAGCAGCTGGGGGGATGGAGACACCGGGGAGCTGTTTTTT
J gene: TRBJ2-5; D gene: NA; clone size: NA; V gene: TRBV7-2; CDR3 protein: CASAVFETQYF; CDR3 DNA: TGTGCCAGCGCGGTCTTCGAGACCCAGTACTTC
J gene: TRBJ2-3; D gene: NA; clone size: NA; V gene: TRBV30; CDR3 protein: CAWTTGLDTQYF; CDR3 DNA: TGTGCCTGGACAACAGGGTTAGATACGCAGTATTTT
J gene: TRBJ1-1; D gene: NA; clone size: once; V gene: TRBV6-6; CDR3 protein: CASSPMTNTEAFF; CDR3 DNA: TGTGCCAGCAGTCCCATGACTAACACTGAAGCTTTCTTT
J gene: TRBJ1-2; D gene: TRBD1; clone size: NA; V gene: TRBV19; CDR3 protein: CASSIQDRGYGYTF; CDR3 DNA: TGTGCCAGTAGTATTCAGGACAGGGGATATGGCTACACCTTC
J gene: TRBJ1-1; D gene: NA; clone size: few; V gene: TRBV29-1; CDR3 protein: CSVSSVPTGTATEAFF; CDR3 DNA: TGCAGCGTTTCTTCGGTTCCTACAGGGACGGCCACTGAAGCTTTCTTT
J gene: TRBJ2-3; D gene: NA; clone size: few; V gene: TRBV2; CDR3 protein: CASGGLPTDTQYF; CDR3 DNA: TGTGCCAGCGGAGGACTGCCCACAGATACGCAGTATTTT
J gene: TRBJ1-2; D gene: TRBD1; clone size: few; V gene: TRBV2; CDR3 protein: CASSEEVETGNGYTF; CDR3 DNA: TGTGCCAGCAGTGAAGAAGTGGAGACAGGGAACGGCTACACCTTC
J gene: TRBJ2-2; D gene: NA; clone size: few; V gene: TRBV27; CDR3 protein: CASSFKQTLYTGELFF; CDR3 DNA: TGTGCCAGCAGTTTCAAACAGACCCTCTACACCGGGGAGCTGTTTTTT
J gene: TRBJ2-1; D gene: NA; clone size: few; V gene: TRBV30; CDR3 protein: CAWAPDTYYNEQFF; CDR3 DNA: TGTGCCTGGGCCCCCGACACTTACTACAATGAGCAGTTCTTC
J gene: TRBJ2-1; D gene: NA; clone size: NA; V gene: TRBV19; CDR3 protein: CASSIDLVHSYNEQFF; CDR3 DNA: TGTGCCAGTAGTATAGATCTAGTACACTCCTACAATGAGCAGTTCTTC
J gene: TRBJ1-5; D gene: NA; clone size: NA; V gene: TRBV28; CDR3 protein: CASSSDYSNQPQHF; CDR3 DNA: TGTGCCAGCAGTTCAGATTATAGCAATCAGCCCCAGCATTTT
J gene: TRBJ1-1; D gene: NA; clone size: NA; V gene: TRBV13; CDR3 protein: CASSLGHTRNTEAFF; CDR3 DNA: TGTGCCAGCAGCTTAGGTCACACAAGGAACACTGAAGCTTTCTTT
J gene: TRBJ2-3; D gene: NA; clone size: few; V gene: TRBV11-2; CDR3 protein: CASSLPGGTQYF; CDR3 DNA: TGTGCCAGCAGCTTACCGGGGGGCACGCAGTATTTT
J gene: TRBJ1-2; D gene: NA; clone size: NA; V gene: TRBV7-9; CDR3 protein: CASSLNYGYTF; CDR3 DNA: TGTGCCAGCAGCCTGAACTATGGCTACACCTTC
J gene: TRBJ2-1; D gene: NA; clone size: NA; V gene: TRBV19; CDR3 protein: CASSKRFNEQFF; CDR3 DNA: TGTGCCAGTAGTAAGAGGTTCAATGAGCAGTTCTTC
J gene: TRBJ2-7; D gene: NA; clone size: NA; V gene: TRBV7-9; CDR3 protein: CASSSRVSGAYEQYF; CDR3 DNA: TGTGCCAGCAGCTCCAGGGTCTCGGGAGCCTACGAGCAGTACTTC
J gene: TRBJ2-5; D gene: NA; clone size: few; V gene: TRBV27; CDR3 protein: CASSLSRQETQYF; CDR3 DNA: TGTGCCAGCAGTTTATCGAGGCAAGAGACCCAGTACTTC
J gene: TRBJ2-7; D gene: TRBD1; clone size: NA; V gene: TRBV29-1; CDR3 protein: CSVGHRGEQYF; CDR3 DNA: TGCAGCGTAGGCCACAGGGGAGAGCAGTACTTC
J gene: TRBJ1-2; D gene: TRBD1; clone size: few; V gene: TRBV23-1; CDR3 protein: CASSRPGGRIYGYTF; CDR3 DNA: TGCGCCAGCAGTCGTCCAGGGGGCCGGATCTATGGCTACACCTTC
J gene: TRBJ1-2; D gene: NA; clone size: few; V gene: TRBV7-9; CDR3 protein: CASSPEGAGYTF; CDR3 DNA: TGTGCCAGCAGCCCAGAAGGGGCCGGCTACACCTTC
J gene: TRBJ1-1; D gene: TRBD1; clone size: NA; V gene: TRBV5-4; CDR3 protein: CASKGQSNVNTEAFF; CDR3 DNA: TGTGCCAGCAAGGGACAGTCGAACGTGAACACTGAAGCTTTCTTT
J gene: TRBJ2-1; D gene: TRBD2; clone size: NA; V gene: TRBV5-1; CDR3 protein: CASSTGLAGIYNEQFF; CDR3 DNA: TGCGCCAGCAGCACGGGACTAGCGGGAATCTACAATGAGCAGTTCTTC
J gene: TRBJ2-1; D gene: TRBD2; clone size: NA; V gene: TRBV5-6; CDR3 protein: CASSLFSSGPFGYNEQFF; CDR3 DNA: TGTGCCAGCAGCTTGTTTTCTAGCGGGCCTTTTGGGTACAATGAGCAGTTCTTC